This T cell receptor beta chain emerged from a study of blood T cells in healthy people across ages. The count of this clonotype is one. Sample-barcoded 5' priming and a J-beta primer mix drove a second PCR of about 7 to 11 cycles. TCRdb called the 5' RACE reads again in MiXCR, with one record for every CDR3 protein. The sample lists more than 700,000 distinct CDR3 sequences; 35% to 50% were seen once. V shed 2 bases and J shed 7 bases, with 14 bases lying between them. CDR3 length: 14 amino acids. The sample consisted of blood. The sequence came from an elderly man in good health. This chain uses TRBV12-3 or TRBV12-4 with TRBJ2-5, with D possibly being TRBD1 (5 bases). The CDR3 reads CASSLTDTPGTQYF. CDR3 nucleotides: TGTGCCAGCAGTTTAACGGACACCCCGGGGACCCAGTACTTC.